This entry concerns a single T cell receptor (beta chain). The sample originates from a study of T-cell reconstitution after alpha-beta-depleted transplantation in children. The CDR3 covers 16 residues. With 1 base removed from V and 6 bases from J, the gap between germline ends came to 19 bases. CDR1 SEHNR and CDR2 FQNEAQ come from the germline V gene (reference sequence). Unique molecular identifiers were incorporated during preparation of the TCRbeta library. TCRdb re-called the PCR reads through MiXCR, storing one row per CDR3 protein. The sample includes some 350,000 distinct CDR3 sequences, about 9.4% of them seen just once.

The origin of this receptor is a human donor who donated a stem cell graft to a child with acute lymphoblastic leukemia. Material: PBMCs from the stem cell graft donor, obtained from the stem cell graft. The chain couples TRBV7-9 to TRBJ2-7, with D maybe TRBD1 (6 bases). CDR3 bases: TGTGCCAGCAGCTTAGGACTAACAGGGAGCTTGGGCGAGCAGTACTTC. As protein: CASSLGLTGSLGEQYF.